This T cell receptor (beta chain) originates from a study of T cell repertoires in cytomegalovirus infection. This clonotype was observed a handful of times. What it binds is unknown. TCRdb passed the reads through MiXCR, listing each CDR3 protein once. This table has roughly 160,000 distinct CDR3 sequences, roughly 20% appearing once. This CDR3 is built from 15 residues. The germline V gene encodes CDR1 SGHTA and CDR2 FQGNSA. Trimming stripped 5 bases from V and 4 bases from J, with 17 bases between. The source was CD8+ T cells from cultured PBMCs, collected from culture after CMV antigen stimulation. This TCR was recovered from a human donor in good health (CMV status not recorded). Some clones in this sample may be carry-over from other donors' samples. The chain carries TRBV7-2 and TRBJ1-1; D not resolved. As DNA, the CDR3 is TGTGCCAGCAGCCCGAGCCGGGCCCAACGCACTGAAGCTTTCTTT. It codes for CASSPSRAQRTEAFF. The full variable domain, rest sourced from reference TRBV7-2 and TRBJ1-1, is GAGVSQSPSNKVTEKGKDVELRCDPISGHTALYWYRQSLGQGLEFLIYFQGNSAPDKSGLPSDRFSAERTGGSVSTLTIQRTQQEDSAVYLCASSPSRAQRTEAFFGQGTRLTVV.